One sample yielded the 32 T cell receptor beta chains listed below, sequenced in a study of shared clonotypes between healthy human individuals (dated by TCRdb to the early 2020s). CD8 naive samples were obtained by positive selection for CCR7 among CD45RO-negative cells, yielding a CD45RA+CCR7+ population from which TemRA cells were excluded. Libraries were prepared through the immunoSEQ multiplex PCR assay. TCRdb carries this immuneACCESS record with in-frame sequences only. Its versions omit some clonotypes, under half of them owing to an unresolved V gene in the studies checked, with the rest unexplained. This sample has fewer than 1 million clones in its table, and approximately 96% of those were observed once. The ten largest clonotypes hold approximately 0.2% of the sample. Material for sequencing was naive CD8+ T cells sorted from blood. The sample's cell subset or site label, decoded: CD45RA+CCR7+. The receptors were gathered from a man aged 25 to 45 in good health.

The chain recombines TRBV11-2 with TRBJ1-1; D is ambiguous. Germline CDR1 and CDR2: SGHAT and FQNNGV. V was cut by 2 bases and J by 2 bases, with 9 bases left in between. The CDR3 has 14 amino acids. The CDR3 spells CASSLMPSNTEAFF. In nucleotides, the CDR3 is TGTGCCAGCAGCTTAATGCCGTCAAACACTGAAGCTTTCTTT.

The rearrangement uses TRBV27 and TRBJ2-1; 7 bases match TRBD1. Germline values: CDR1 MNHEY, CDR2 SMNVEV (reference sequence). V lost 6 bases, J lost 2 bases, and 4 bases stayed unmatched. This CDR3 spans 14 amino acids. The CDR3 DNA sequence: TGTGCCAGCAGCAGACAGGGACCCTACAATGAGCAGTTCTTC. Translating it yields CASSRQGPYNEQFF.

The chain joins TRBV5-4 to TRBJ2-7; no clear D gene. The V end lost 1 base, the J end lost 5 bases, and 16 bases lay between the germline ends. The CDR3 runs 15 residues. From germline, CDR1 is SGHNT and CDR2 YYREEE (reference sequence). In DNA, the CDR3 is TGTGCCAGCAGCTTGAAGGGCGGAAGGGTTGACGAGCAGTACTTC. It encodes CASSLKGGRVDEQYF.

V is TRBV2 and J is TRBJ1-5; D is unclear. Trimming removed 4 bases from V and 2 bases from J, with 12 bases in between. This CDR3 contains 15 residues. Germline V CDR1 and CDR2: SNHLY, FYNNEI. CDR3 region: CASSVVQDRNQPQHF. The CDR3 nucleotides are TGTGCCAGCAGTGTGGTCCAGGACCGCAATCAGCCCCAGCATTTT.

This chain joins TRBV27 and TRBJ2-3; the match to TRBD1 covers 7 bases. CDR1 and CDR2 (germline): MNHEY, SMNVEV (reference sequence). The CDR3 loop spans 15 amino acids. Trimming took 4 bases from V and 5 from J; bases not matched to a gene: 9. The CDR3 sequence is CASSSPVQGVDTQYF. In nucleotides, the CDR3 is TGTGCCAGCAGTTCCCCCGTGCAGGGGGTAGATACGCAGTATTTT.

Points on this clone: This CDR3 is also generated by other DNA sequences in the sample. The chain has TRBV7-9 and TRBJ2-7; possibly TRBD2 for D (6 bases). The CDR3 has 13 residues. V lost 3 bases and J lost 4, with 10 bases in between. Germline V gene sequence: CDR1 SEHNR, CDR2 FQNEAQ (reference sequence). Written as DNA, the CDR3 is TGTGCCAGCAGCTTTGGGACTGATTACGAGCAGTACTTC. It encodes CASSFGTDYEQYF.

The J gene is TRBJ2-7, the V gene TRBV29-1; D remains unclear. The CDR3 contains 15 residues. The V end lost 1 base, the J end lost 4 bases, and 17 bases lay between the germline ends. Per the germline V gene, CDR1 is SQVTM and CDR2 is ANQGSEA. This chain's CDR3 is CSVEGGGESGYEQYF. The CDR3 nucleotides are TGCAGCGTTGAAGGTGGTGGTGAGAGTGGGTACGAGCAGTACTTC.

This chain uses TRBV27 with TRBJ2-1; a possible D gene is TRBD2 (5 bases). Between the trimmed V and J ends, which lost 5 bases and 0 bases, there was a span of 20 bases. The CDR3 consists of 18 residues. The germline CDR1 and CDR2 sequences are MNHEY and SMNVEV (reference sequence). CDR3 in DNA: TGTGCCAGCAGTCCATTCCCGCCGAGGGAATACTCCTACAATGAGCAGTTCTTC. Amino acid sequence: CASSPFPPREYSYNEQFF.

The chain carries TRBV2 and TRBJ2-7; possible D gene TRBD2, 5 bases. V lost 2 bases and J lost 0, with 11 bases in between. The CDR3 contains 15 residues. Germline CDR1 reads SNHLY; CDR2 reads FYNNEI. The CDR3 nucleotides are TGTGCCAGCAGTGAAACCGGGGAGACCTCCTACGAGCAGTACTTC. Translating gives CASSETGETSYEQYF.

The gene calls are TRBV7-9 and TRBJ2-7, with D hard to call. V was pared by 2 bases and J by 3 bases, with 5 bases between. This CDR3 has 12 amino acids. In germline, CDR1 is SEHNR, CDR2 FQNEAQ (reference sequence). The DNA for the CDR3 is TGTGCCAGCAGCTTAACTTACTACGAGCAGTACTTC. Its translation: CASSLTYYEQYF.

V is TRBV6-5 and J is TRBJ1-4; D gene unclear. CDR3 length equals 13 residues. Trimming left V 4 bases short and J 10 bases short, with 13 bases between. The V gene's germline CDR1 is MNHEY and CDR2 SVGAGI. The CDR3 sequence is CASSSSPDGKLFF. CDR3 bases: TGTGCCAGCAGTTCCTCCCCGGACGGAAAACTGTTTTTT.

The J gene is TRBJ1-1, the V gene TRBV27; D not certain. Germline V gene sequence: CDR1 MNHEY, CDR2 SMNVEV (reference sequence). V was pared by 4 bases and J by 3 bases, with 12 bases between. The CDR3 length is 14 residues. This CDR3 is CASSSRLYDTEAFF. CDR3 in DNA: TGTGCCAGCAGTTCTAGATTGTATGACACTGAAGCTTTCTTT.

V is TRBV19 and J is TRBJ2-2; D not certain. Trimming removed 3 bases at V and 0 bases at J, with 5 bases between. This CDR3 region has 14 residues. The germline V gene has CDR1 LNHDA and CDR2 SQIVND (reference sequence). The CDR3 nucleotides read TGTGCCAGTAGTATTTACGCGAACACCGGGGAGCTGTTTTTT. Translation gives CASSIYANTGELFF.

The J gene is TRBJ1-1, the V gene TRBV27; TRBD1 might be the D (6 bases). The CDR3 runs 16 residues. CDR1 and CDR2 from the germline V gene are MNHEY and SMNVEV (reference sequence). Trimming pared 3 bases from V and 1 base from J, leaving 15 bases between. CDR3 residues: CASSLGQGLQNTEAFF. CDR3 coding DNA: TGTGCCAGCAGTTTGGGGCAGGGGCTGCAGAACACTGAAGCTTTCTTT.

This clone is a singleton in its sample. This chain links TRBV5-4 with TRBJ2-5, with D tentatively TRBD1 (6 bases). CDR3 length: 12 residues. From germline, CDR1 is SGHNT and CDR2 YYREEE (reference sequence). Trimming pared 7 bases from V and 5 bases from J, leaving 12 bases between. The CDR3 loop is CASGDMLETQYF. The CDR3 DNA sequence: TGTGCCAGCGGGGACATGTTGGAGACCCAGTACTTC.

This chain uses TRBV7-2 with TRBJ2-1; the D gene is possibly TRBD2 (5 bases). The CDR3 contains 14 residues. CDR1 SGHTA and CDR2 FQGNSA come from the germline V gene. V lost 2 bases and J lost 4, with 9 bases in between. CDR3 loop: CASSLLRGYNEQFF. The CDR3 DNA follows: TGTGCCAGCAGCTTACTGCGAGGGTACAATGAGCAGTTCTTC.

J is TRBJ2-1 and V is TRBV18; 9 bases are shared with TRBD1. The CDR3 totals 15 residues. Germline values: CDR1 KGHSH, CDR2 LQKENI. The J segment lost 9 bases and the V segment lost 6 bases, leaving 12 bases of the junction unmatched. CDR3 protein: CASSIPGTGLFEQFF. CDR3 DNA sequence: TGTGCCAGCTCCATACCCGGGACAGGGCTGTTTGAGCAGTTCTTC.

This rearrangement joins TRBV4-1 to TRBJ1-1, with D perhaps matching TRBD1 (5 bases). This CDR3 spans 15 amino acids. The V and J ends lost 0 bases and 7 bases respectively, with 15 bases between them. The V gene's germline CDR1 is MGHRA and CDR2 YSYEKL. The CDR3 DNA sequence: TGCGCCAGCAGCCAAGATGCGGGGGGGAAGGGTGAAGCTTTCTTT. Translated, it gives CASSQDAGGKGEAFF.

This rearrangement joins TRBV5-4 to TRBJ2-6; 8 positions match TRBD1. Trimming cost V 3 bases and J 0 bases; bases outside gene matches: 5. This CDR3 has 17 residues. CDR1 SGHNT and CDR2 YYREEE come from the germline V gene (reference sequence). CDR3 in DNA: TGTGCCAGCAGCTGGGGGGACAGGCACTCTGGGGCCAACGTCCTGACTTTC. Amino acid sequence: CASSWGDRHSGANVLTF.

The chain carries TRBV10-3 and TRBJ2-3; 7 nucleotides align to TRBD1. Germline CDR1 ENHRY, CDR2 SYGVKD. V lost 5 bases to trimming and J lost 4 bases; unmatched junction nucleotides: 18. There are 18 residues in the CDR3. The CDR3 here is CAISPLEGGASSADTQYF. The CDR3 DNA reads TGTGCCATCAGTCCCCTGGAAGGGGGCGCGTCTTCGGCAGATACGCAGTATTTT.

J is TRBJ2-1 and V is TRBV29-1; D perhaps matches TRBD2 (6 bases). Trimming left V 7 bases short and J 7 bases short, with 20 bases between. There are 14 residues in the CDR3. CDR1 and CDR2 from the germline V gene are SQVTM and ANQGSEA. In DNA form, the CDR3 reads TGCAGCGCCGAGACGGGGGAGGTATGGAATGAGCAGTTCTTC. Amino acid sequence: CSAETGEVWNEQFF.

This sequence joins TRBV11-2 and TRBJ2-1; D may be TRBD1 or TRBD2 (5 bases each). With 5 bases removed from V and 0 bases from J, the gap between germline ends came to 8 bases. This CDR3 comprises 14 residues. Germline V gene sequence: CDR1 SGHAT, CDR2 FQNNGV. The CDR3 DNA reads TGTGCCAGCAGCGGGACGGCCTCCTACAATGAGCAGTTCTTC. It encodes CASSGTASYNEQFF.

The chain combines TRBV7-3 with TRBJ2-3; TRBD2 agrees at 10 bases. Germline CDR1 SGHTA, CDR2 FQGTGA. The CDR3 is 13 amino acids. V lost 5 bases, J lost 6 bases, and 2 bases stayed unmatched. CDR3 sequence reads: CASSTTSGDTQYF. The CDR3 region has the DNA TGTGCCAGCAGCACGACTAGCGGGGATACGCAGTATTTT.

The CDR3 DNA reads TGCAGCATAAAAGGGGACAGGGGTACCAATGAGCAGTTCTTC. It encodes CSIKGDRGTNEQFF. This sequence joins TRBV29-1 and TRBJ2-1, with 10 bases aligning to TRBD1. After removal of 8 bases from V and 6 bases from J, the junction contained 10 bases not matched to a gene. Germline loops: CDR1 SQVTM, CDR2 ANQGSEA. The CDR3 runs 14 residues.

CDR3: CASSDPDITGVNYGYTF. DNA of the CDR3: TGTGCCAGCAGTGACCCGGATATTACAGGAGTGAACTATGGCTACACCTTC. V is TRBV6-1 and J is TRBJ1-2, with TRBD1 as a possible D gene (5 bases). Trimming left V 3 bases short and J 2 bases short, with 19 bases between. The CDR3 runs to 17 residues. Per germline, CDR1 MNHNS and CDR2 SASEGT.

The gene calls are TRBV6-6 and TRBJ1-1; no clear D gene. The CDR3 loop spans 10 amino acids. CDR1 is MNHNY and CDR2 is SVGAGI in the germline V gene (reference sequence). Trimming shortened V by 4 bases and J by 4 bases, and 1 base separated the two germline ends. The CDR3 DNA sequence: TGTGCCAGCAGTTTCACTGAAGCTTTCTTT. It encodes CASSFTEAFF.

The chain joins TRBV6-5 to TRBJ2-1, with TRBD2 identical over 7 bases. With V trimmed by 2 bases and J by 4 bases, 5 bases remained unmatched. The germline CDR1 and CDR2 sequences are MNHEY and SVGAGI. The CDR3 has 15 residues. The CDR3 is CASSYGLADYNEQFF. CDR3 nucleotides: TGTGCCAGCAGTTACGGGCTAGCGGATTACAATGAGCAGTTCTTC.

The chain is built from TRBV27 and TRBJ2-5, with 10 bases identical to TRBD1. The V segment lost 6 bases and the J segment 2 bases; nucleotides outside the gene matches: 9. This CDR3 region has 16 residues. The germline gives CDR1 MNHEY, CDR2 SMNVEV (reference sequence). The CDR3: CASRKGTGDLQETQYF. The CDR3 nucleotides are TGTGCCAGCAGGAAGGGGACAGGGGACCTACAAGAGACCCAGTACTTC.

This chain links TRBV7-9 with TRBJ2-7, with 7 bases lining up with TRBD1. Germline V gene lookup returns CDR1 SEHNR and CDR2 FQNEAQ (reference sequence). With 3 bases clipped from V and 6 bases from J, the junction kept 2 bases outside the gene matches. The CDR3 sequence is 12 residues long. DNA for the CDR3: TGTGCCAGCAGCTTGACAGGGCCCGAGCAGTACTTC. Its protein is CASSLTGPEQYF. Filled out from reference TRBV7-9 and TRBJ2-7, the complete variable domain reads DTGVSQNPRHKITKRGQNVTFRCDPISEHNRLYWYRQTLGQGPEFLTYFQNEAQLEKSRLLSDRFSAERPKGSFSTLEIQRTEQGDSAMYLCASSLTGPEQYFGPGTRLTVT.

The chain links TRBV28 to TRBJ1-3; D is unresolved. Germline V lookup: CDR1 MDHEN, CDR2 SYDVKM. CDR3 length: 10 residues. V shed 4 bases and J shed 8 bases, with 3 bases lying between them. The CDR3 sequence: CASSSDTIYF. DNA for the CDR3: TGTGCCAGCAGTTCAGACACCATATATTTT.

This sequence joins TRBV29-1 and TRBJ2-2, with D uncertain. Germline V lookup: CDR1 SQVTM, CDR2 ANQGSEA. CDR3 length equals 13 residues. Trimming left V 7 bases short and J 4 bases short, with 13 bases between. This CDR3 is CSALDIFTGELFF. CDR3 DNA: TGCAGCGCTCTAGACATTTTCACCGGGGAGCTGTTTTTT.

The chain uses TRBV19 and TRBJ2-1; 9 bases match TRBD1. J lost 6 bases, V lost 4 bases, and 7 bases had no gene match. Germline CDR1 and CDR2: LNHDA and SQIVND (reference sequence). The CDR3 consists of 15 residues. The CDR3 DNA reads as TGTGCCAGTAGTACCTCCGGGACAGGGTTCAATGAGCAGTTCTTC. Translated, it gives CASSTSGTGFNEQFF.